The next 17 T cell receptor beta chains were all read from a single sample in a study of blood T cell repertoires in COVID-19. TCRdb's copy holds only in-frame clones and misses some; the assay was immunoSEQ multiplex PCR. The data contain 30,000 to 35,000 clones, roughly nine tenths of them singletons. Sequenced input: peripheral blood. Receptors were obtained from an elderly man with acute or convalescent COVID-19.

The gene calls are TRBV12-3 or TRBV12-4 and TRBJ2-7, with 7 bases fitting TRBD2. The CDR3 loop spans 12 amino acids. J lost 5 bases, V lost 4 bases, and 2 bases had no gene match. CDR3 in DNA: TGTGCCAGCAGTTCGACTAGCAACGAGCAGTACTTC. Its protein product is CASSSTSNEQYF.

The chain links TRBV5-6 to TRBJ1-6, with 9 bases aligning to TRBD1. CDR3 length: 17 amino acids. Germline values: CDR1 SGHDT, CDR2 YYEEEE. J gave up 5 bases and V 3 bases, and 9 bases lay outside the gene matches. CDR3 sequence (DNA): TGTGCCAGCAGCTCAAATCGTTGGACAGGGGATAATTCACCCCTCCACTTT. Translating it yields CASSSNRWTGDNSPLHF.

The CDR3: CSASAPGFYNSPLHF. CDR3 DNA sequence: TGCAGTGCTAGTGCGCCGGGTTTCTATAATTCACCCCTCCACTTT. This sequence joins TRBV20-1 and TRBJ1-6, with D uncertain. The CDR3 is made up of 15 amino acids. The germline CDR1 and CDR2 sequences are DFQATT and SNEGSKA (reference sequence). V gave up 3 bases and J gave up 3 bases, with 12 bases separating them.

This clone was seen just once. This chain connects TRBV24-1 to TRBJ1-1, with a possible D match to TRBD1 (5 bases). Germline CDR1 KGHDR, CDR2 SFDVKD. There are 14 residues in the CDR3. Trimming took off 3 bases at V and 10 bases at J, with 17 bases between the two ends. CDR3 coding DNA: TGTGCCACCAGTGATCCTGGCCGAGCGCAGGGAGCTTTCTTT. It translates to CATSDPGRAQGAFF.

This clone was found once. V usage is TRBV28 and J usage is TRBJ2-7, with TRBD1 matching over 8 bases. The V segment lost 5 bases and the J segment 3 bases; nucleotides outside the gene matches: 9. The germline V gene has CDR1 MDHEN and CDR2 SYDVKM. The CDR3 loop spans 15 amino acids. DNA of the CDR3: TGTGCCAGCAGTCCCCGGGGGACAGGTCGCTACGAGCAGTACTTC. Translation: CASSPRGTGRYEQYF.

This chain uses TRBV4-2 with TRBJ2-1; TRBD2 agrees at 7 bases. The CDR3 sequence is 19 residues long. CDR1 and CDR2 from the germline V gene are LGHNA and YNFKEQ. V lost 4 bases to trimming and J lost 1 base; unmatched junction nucleotides: 16. CDR3 DNA sequence: TGTGCCAGCAGCCCATCGGAGGGGCTAGCGGTAGGTTCCTACAATGAGCAGTTCTTC. Its protein is CASSPSEGLAVGSYNEQFF.

The chain carries TRBV6-5 and TRBJ1-2; 9 positions agree with TRBD1. This CDR3 has 14 amino acids. Germline V gene sequence: CDR1 MNHEY, CDR2 SVGAGI. V gave up 7 bases and J gave up 8 bases; unmatched junction bases: 11. CDR3 DNA: TGTGCCAGCAATATACTACAGGGGGCGGGAGGCTACACCTTC. This codes for CASNILQGAGGYTF.

This sequence joins TRBV6-5 and TRBJ1-1, with D possibly TRBD1 on 5 matching bases. Germline loops: CDR1 MNHEY, CDR2 SVGAGI. The CDR3 is 13 residues long. Trimming removed 7 bases from V and 3 bases from J, with 12 bases in between. The CDR3 is CASTGRADTEAFF. The CDR3 DNA reads TGTGCCAGCACGGGCAGGGCGGACACTGAAGCTTTCTTT.

V gene TRBV7-7 combines with J gene TRBJ2-5, with TRBD1 matching over 8 bases. This CDR3 comprises 13 residues. J gave up 3 bases and V 5 bases, and 2 bases lay outside the gene matches. CDR1 is SSHAT and CDR2 is FNYEAQ in the germline V gene (reference sequence). For the CDR3, the DNA is TGTGCCAGCAGCAAGGACAGGGAAGAGACCCAGTACTTC. Translated: CASSKDREETQYF.

The V gene is TRBV30, the J gene TRBJ1-1; TRBD1 agrees at 7 bases. Germline V gene data show CDR1 as GTSNPN and CDR2 as SVGIG (reference sequence). V dropped 5 bases and J dropped 2; count of bases not matched to a gene: 8. CDR3 length equals 14 residues. This CDR3 reads CAWLRDSVNTEAFF. Here the CDR3 DNA reads TGTGCCTGGCTCCGGGACAGCGTTAACACTGAAGCTTTCTTT.

This chain connects TRBV21-1 to TRBJ2-5; TRBD1, the table's D call, was not compared with the DNA. TRBV21-1 counts as a pseudogene. This CDR3 is 15 amino acids long. CDR3 DNA sequence: TGTGCGTGCTCCGTCGACAGGGGGTTTCGGGAGACCCAGTACTTC. The encoded protein is CACSVDRGFRETQYF.

The chain is built from TRBV28 and TRBJ1-1; 9 bases fit TRBD1. Germline V gene lookup returns CDR1 MDHEN and CDR2 SYDVKM. There are 14 residues in the CDR3. After removal of 5 bases from V and 10 bases from J, the junction contained 11 bases not matched to a gene. The chain's CDR3 is CASSPEGQGWRAFF. The CDR3, as DNA: TGTGCCAGCAGTCCCGAGGGACAGGGATGGAGAGCTTTCTTT.

The J gene is TRBJ1-2, the V gene TRBV5-1; D is possibly TRBD1 (5 bases). CDR1 SGHRS and CDR2 YFSETQ come from the germline V gene. V was pared by 3 bases and J by 6 bases, with 15 bases between. CDR3 size: 14 residues. CDR3 DNA: TGCGCCAGCAGCTCCGTGTGGGGCCGGGATGGCTACACCTTC. This codes for CASSSVWGRDGYTF.

The chain is built from TRBV18 and TRBJ1-5; TRBD1 aligns across 10 bases. This CDR3 spans 16 amino acids. Looked up from germline, CDR1 is KGHSH and CDR2 is LQKENI. With 3 bases clipped from V and 2 bases from J, the junction kept 4 bases outside the gene matches. The CDR3 sequence is CASSPSDRGGNQPQHF. The CDR3 nucleotides are TGTGCCAGCTCACCTTCGGACAGGGGGGGCAATCAGCCCCAGCATTTT. The variable domain in full, with the rest retrieved from reference TRBV18 and TRBJ1-5, is NAGVMQNPRHLVRRRGQEARLRCSPMKGHSHVYWYRQLPEEGLKFMVYLQKENIIDESGMPKERFSAEFPKEGPSILRIQQVVRGDSAAYFCASSPSDRGGNQPQHFGDGTRLSIL.

This chain connects TRBV19 to TRBJ2-1; tentatively, D is TRBD1 (5 bases). The CDR3 sequence is 11 residues long. Germline CDR1 and CDR2: LNHDA and SQIVND (reference sequence). The V gene lost 6 bases and the J gene lost 15 bases, with 15 bases spanning the gap. The CDR3 protein is CASSNGQVPFF. Written as DNA, the CDR3 is TGTGCCAGTAGCAACGGACAAGTCCCGTTCTTC.

The V gene is TRBV25-1, the J gene TRBJ1-2; maybe TRBD1 (6 bases). The germline CDR1 and CDR2 sequences are MGHDK and SYGVNS. V was cut by 3 bases and J by 6 bases, with 17 bases left in between. This CDR3 comprises 15 residues. The CDR3, as DNA: TGTGCCAGCAGTGATGGGGGGGGCGCGTGGAATGGCTACACCTTC. Its translation is CASSDGGGAWNGYTF.

The chain is built from TRBV7-2 and TRBJ2-5; D is perhaps TRBD2 (5 bases). The CDR3 extends over 14 amino acids. With 5 bases removed from V and 5 bases from J, the gap between germline ends came to 15 bases. The germline CDR1 and CDR2 sequences are SGHTA and FQGNSA. The CDR3 coding sequence is TGTGCCAGCAGCATCCGGACGGAGGAGGAGACCCAGTACTTC. Translation gives CASSIRTEEETQYF.